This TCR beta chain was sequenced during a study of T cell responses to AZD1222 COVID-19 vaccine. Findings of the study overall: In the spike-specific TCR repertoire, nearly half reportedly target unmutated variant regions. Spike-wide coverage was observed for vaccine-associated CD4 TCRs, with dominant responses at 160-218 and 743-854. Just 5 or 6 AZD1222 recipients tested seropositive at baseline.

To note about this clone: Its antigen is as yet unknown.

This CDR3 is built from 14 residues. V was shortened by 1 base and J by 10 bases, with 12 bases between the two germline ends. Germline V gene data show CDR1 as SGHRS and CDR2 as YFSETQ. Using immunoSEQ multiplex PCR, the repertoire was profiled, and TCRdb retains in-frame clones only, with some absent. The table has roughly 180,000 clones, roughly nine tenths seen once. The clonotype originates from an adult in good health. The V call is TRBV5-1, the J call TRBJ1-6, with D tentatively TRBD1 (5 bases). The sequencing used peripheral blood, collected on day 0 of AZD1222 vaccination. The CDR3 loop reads CASSLQGIRSPLHF. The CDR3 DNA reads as TGCGCCAGCAGCTTGCAGGGTATCCGATCACCCCTCCACTTT. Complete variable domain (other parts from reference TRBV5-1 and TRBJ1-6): KAGVTQTPRYLIKTRGQQVTLSCSPISGHRSVSWYQQTPGQGLQFLFEYFSETQRNKGNFPGRFSGRQFSNSRSEMNVSTLELGDSALYLCASSLQGIRSPLHFGNGTRLTVT.